These T cell receptor beta chains were read from a single sample in a study of shared T cell receptors in the human thymus. Only in-frame clones appear in the TCRdb table, and some are missing; sequencing was by immunoSEQ multiplex PCR. The repertoire has more than 550,000 clones, approximately 85% of them found once; the top ten carry around 0.01%. These data were also filed under a second study, of human thymus T cells.

The sample consisted of thymocytes. The receptors derive from a girl in the first two years of life with a congenital heart defect. Both conserved end residues are part of each CDR3. A D gene is named only where the DNA matches it firmly. The size entry is marked missing in some rows and otherwise reads once, few, many or a size class.

d_gene: TRBD1
v_gene: TRBV5-5
abundance: NA
j_gene: TRBJ1-5
CDR3aa: CASSDRGLGDQPQHF
CDR3nt: TGTGCCAGCAGCGACAGGGGGCTGGGAGATCAGCCCCAGCATTTT

d_gene: TRBD2
v_gene: TRBV6-1
abundance: NA
j_gene: TRBJ2-5
CDR3aa: CASRRPGLAWETQYF
CDR3nt: TGTGCCAGCAGACGACCGGGACTAGCGTGGGAGACCCAGTACTTC

d_gene: NA
v_gene: TRBV4-3
abundance: NA
j_gene: TRBJ1-1
CDR3aa: CASSHPGGGRNTEAFF
CDR3nt: TGCGCCAGCAGCCACCCCGGGGGGGGAAGGAACACTGAAGCTTTCTTT

d_gene: TRBD1
v_gene: TRBV28
abundance: NA
j_gene: TRBJ1-6
CDR3aa: CASSTTGMGENSPLHF
CDR3nt: TGTGCCAGCAGCACGACAGGGATGGGGGAAAATTCACCCCTCCACTTT

d_gene: TRBD1
v_gene: TRBV25-1
abundance: NA
j_gene: TRBJ1-4
CDR3aa: CASSESDRATNEKLFF
CDR3nt: TGTGCCAGCAGTGAGTCGGACAGGGCAACTAATGAAAAACTGTTTTTT

d_gene: NA
v_gene: TRBV20-1
abundance: once
j_gene: TRBJ1-1
CDR3aa: CSGEVWTEAFF
CDR3nt: TGCAGTGGAGAGGTTTGGACTGAAGCTTTCTTT

d_gene: NA
v_gene: TRBV9
abundance: NA
j_gene: TRBJ2-1
CDR3aa: CASSVGSEVPPPNPNEQFF
CDR3nt: TGTGCCAGCAGCGTAGGATCGGAGGTGCCGCCACCCAATCCCAATGAGCAGTTCTTC

d_gene: TRBD1
v_gene: TRBV2
abundance: NA
j_gene: TRBJ2-5
CDR3aa: CASSPGTAQETQYF
CDR3nt: TGTGCCAGCAGCCCCGGGACAGCCCAAGAGACCCAGTACTTC

d_gene: TRBD1
v_gene: TRBV18
abundance: NA
j_gene: TRBJ1-4
CDR3aa: CASSPSIQGMTNEKLFF
CDR3nt: TGTGCCAGCTCACCAAGCATACAGGGGATGACTAATGAAAAACTGTTTTTT

d_gene: NA
v_gene: TRBV20-1
abundance: NA
j_gene: TRBJ1-1
CDR3aa: CSAPGEVEAFF
CDR3nt: TGCAGTGCCCCGGGGGAGGTTGAAGCTTTCTTT

d_gene: TRBD1
v_gene: TRBV5-1
abundance: NA
j_gene: TRBJ1-1
CDR3aa: CASSRTGGTEAFF
CDR3nt: TGCGCCAGCAGCCGGACAGGGGGCACTGAAGCTTTCTTT

d_gene: NA
v_gene: TRBV5-1
abundance: once
j_gene: TRBJ2-2
CDR3aa: CASSLYRVGGELFF
CDR3nt: TGCGCCAGCAGCTTATACAGGGTCGGCGGGGAGCTGTTTTTT

d_gene: TRBD1
v_gene: TRBV5-1
abundance: NA
j_gene: TRBJ2-3
CDR3aa: CASSWDSQTITDTQYF
CDR3nt: TGCGCCAGCAGCTGGGACAGCCAGACCATCACAGATACGCAGTATTTT

d_gene: TRBD1
v_gene: TRBV19
abundance: NA
j_gene: TRBJ1-2
CDR3aa: CASLDRVHGGDYGYTF
CDR3nt: TGTGCCAGCCTCGACAGGGTTCATGGGGGTGACTATGGCTACACCTTC

d_gene: TRBD2
v_gene: TRBV4-1
abundance: NA
j_gene: TRBJ2-3
CDR3aa: CASSQARIAGGTDTQYF
CDR3nt: TGCGCCAGCAGCCAAGCAAGAATAGCGGGGGGCACAGATACGCAGTATTTT

d_gene: TRBD1
v_gene: TRBV4-3
abundance: NA
j_gene: TRBJ1-1
CDR3aa: CASSQDWTGRTEAFF
CDR3nt: TGCGCCAGCAGCCAGGACTGGACAGGGCGCACTGAAGCTTTCTTT

d_gene: TRBD2
v_gene: TRBV5-1
abundance: NA
j_gene: TRBJ2-2
CDR3aa: CASSTPGGDKSQNTGELFF
CDR3nt: TGCGCCAGCAGCACCCCGGGAGGAGACAAAAGTCAGAACACCGGGGAGCTGTTTTTT

d_gene: TRBD1
v_gene: TRBV5-8
abundance: NA
j_gene: TRBJ1-2
CDR3aa: CAGSPTGTGAAYGYTF
CDR3nt: TGTGCCGGCAGCCCGACCGGGACAGGGGCGGCCTATGGCTACACCTTC

d_gene: TRBD1
v_gene: TRBV11-2
abundance: NA
j_gene: TRBJ2-7
CDR3aa: CASSSPTGGVGYEQYF
CDR3nt: TGTGCCAGCAGCTCCCCGACAGGGGGCGTTGGTTACGAGCAGTACTTC

d_gene: NA
v_gene: TRBV25-1
abundance: few
j_gene: TRBJ1-2
CDR3aa: CASSEERGTRGYTF
CDR3nt: TGTGCCAGCAGTGAAGAGCGGGGGACTAGAGGCTACACCTTC

d_gene: NA
v_gene: TRBV5-1
abundance: NA
j_gene: TRBJ1-2
CDR3aa: CASSHLTRGQGYTF
CDR3nt: TGCGCCAGCAGCCACCTAACGCGGGGGCAGGGCTACACCTTC

d_gene: TRBD1
v_gene: TRBV12-5
abundance: NA
j_gene: TRBJ2-5
CDR3aa: CASGLQGQGKLETQYF
CDR3nt: TGTGCTAGTGGTTTGCAGGGACAGGGGAAGCTAGAGACCCAGTACTTC

d_gene: TRBD1
v_gene: TRBV29-1
abundance: NA
j_gene: TRBJ1-2
CDR3aa: CSVETQGQLGGYTF
CDR3nt: TGCAGCGTTGAGACACAGGGGCAGCTTGGTGGCTACACCTTC

d_gene: NA
v_gene: TRBV4-1
abundance: few
j_gene: TRBJ1-5
CDR3aa: CASSQGRGMGNQPQHF
CDR3nt: TGCGCCAGCAGCCAAGGCAGGGGCATGGGCAATCAGCCCCAGCATTTT

d_gene: TRBD1
v_gene: TRBV6-1
abundance: NA
j_gene: TRBJ1-1
CDR3aa: CASSAPDRGMNTEAFF
CDR3nt: TGTGCCAGCAGTGCCCCGGACAGGGGAATGAACACTGAAGCTTTCTTT

d_gene: TRBD1
v_gene: TRBV19
abundance: once
j_gene: TRBJ1-3
CDR3aa: CASSPRDRDRSGNTIYF
CDR3nt: TGTGCCAGTAGTCCTCGGGACAGGGACCGCTCTGGAAACACCATATATTTT

d_gene: TRBD2
v_gene: TRBV4-3
abundance: NA
j_gene: TRBJ2-3
CDR3aa: CASSQARGTRTDTQYF
CDR3nt: TGCGCCAGCAGCCAAGCGCGGGGGACTCGCACAGATACGCAGTATTTT

d_gene: TRBD1
v_gene: TRBV5-1
abundance: NA
j_gene: TRBJ2-2
CDR3aa: CASRHYRDRATPLPGELFF
CDR3nt: TGCGCCAGCAGGCATTACCGGGACAGGGCCACCCCACTCCCCGGGGAGCTGTTTTTT

d_gene: NA
v_gene: TRBV5-1
abundance: NA
j_gene: TRBJ2-7
CDR3aa: CASSRPSPYEQYF
CDR3nt: TGCGCCAGCAGCCGCCCCAGTCCCTACGAGCAGTACTTC

d_gene: NA
v_gene: TRBV13
abundance: NA
j_gene: TRBJ2-7
CDR3aa: CASTKRTDEQYF
CDR3nt: TGTGCCAGCACCAAGAGGACAGACGAGCAGTACTTC

d_gene: TRBD1
v_gene: TRBV5-4
abundance: NA
j_gene: TRBJ2-3
CDR3aa: CASSKWKQGDTDTQYF
CDR3nt: TGTGCCAGCTCGAAATGGAAACAGGGGGACACAGATACGCAGTATTTT

d_gene: NA
v_gene: TRBV5-6
abundance: NA
j_gene: TRBJ1-1
CDR3aa: CASRVGAFTEAFF
CDR3nt: TGTGCCAGCAGGGTAGGGGCATTCACTGAAGCTTTCTTT

d_gene: NA
v_gene: TRBV1
abundance: NA
j_gene: TRBJ2-2
CDR3aa: CTSSHIAGGPNTGELFF
CDR3nt: TGCACCAGCAGCCATATAGCGGGGGGGCCGAACACCGGGGAGCTGTTTTTT

d_gene: NA
v_gene: TRBV6-6
abundance: NA
j_gene: TRBJ1-1
CDR3aa: CASSYSIGSGSTEAFF
CDR3nt: TGTGCCAGCAGTTACTCGATTGGCAGCGGTTCCACTGAAGCTTTCTTT

d_gene: TRBD1
v_gene: TRBV6-1
abundance: NA
j_gene: TRBJ1-1
CDR3aa: CASSGDRGRRNTEAFF
CDR3nt: TGTGCCAGCAGTGGTGACAGGGGGCGACGGAACACTGAAGCTTTCTTT

d_gene: TRBD1
v_gene: TRBV18
abundance: once
j_gene: TRBJ2-2
CDR3aa: CASSPYQGQGNVTGELFF
CDR3nt: TGTGCCAGCTCACCCTACCAGGGACAGGGAAATGTCACCGGGGAGCTGTTTTTT

d_gene: NA
v_gene: TRBV20-1
abundance: once
j_gene: TRBJ2-5
CDR3aa: CSAERWETQYF
CDR3nt: TGCAGTGCAGAGCGTTGGGAGACCCAGTACTTC

d_gene: TRBD1
v_gene: TRBV7-3
abundance: few
j_gene: TRBJ1-2
CDR3aa: CASSGGQGIGYTF
CDR3nt: TGTGCCAGCAGCGGCGGACAGGGTATTGGCTACACCTTC

d_gene: NA
v_gene: TRBV5-1
abundance: once
j_gene: TRBJ1-1
CDR3aa: CASSLVGRLNEAFF
CDR3nt: TGCGCCAGCAGCTTGGTAGGCAGGCTCAATGAAGCTTTCTTT

d_gene: NA
v_gene: TRBV19
abundance: NA
j_gene: TRBJ1-5
CDR3aa: CASSRQGRDNQPQHF
CDR3nt: TGTGCCAGTAGCCGTCAGGGGAGGGACAATCAGCCCCAGCATTTT

d_gene: NA
v_gene: TRBV7-9
abundance: once
j_gene: TRBJ2-7
CDR3aa: CASSRISPSEQYF
CDR3nt: TGTGCCAGCAGCCGTATCTCCCCTTCCGAGCAGTACTTC

d_gene: TRBD1
v_gene: TRBV5-4
abundance: NA
j_gene: TRBJ2-2
CDR3aa: CASSSPSGTGNTGELFF
CDR3nt: TGTGCCAGCAGCTCGCCTTCCGGGACAGGCAACACCGGGGAGCTGTTTTTT

d_gene: TRBD1
v_gene: TRBV11-3
abundance: NA
j_gene: TRBJ2-3
CDR3aa: CASSDPTGGAQYF
CDR3nt: TGTGCCAGCAGCGACCCGACAGGGGGCGCGCAGTATTTT

d_gene: TRBD1
v_gene: TRBV6-5
abundance: few
j_gene: TRBJ2-1
CDR3aa: CASSSHRGNEQFF
CDR3nt: TGTGCCAGCAGTTCCCACAGGGGAAATGAGCAGTTCTTC

d_gene: NA
v_gene: TRBV27
abundance: NA
j_gene: TRBJ2-1
CDR3aa: CASSLTSHYNEQFF
CDR3nt: TGTGCCAGCAGTTTGACTTCCCACTACAATGAGCAGTTCTTC

d_gene: TRBD1
v_gene: TRBV6-1
abundance: NA
j_gene: TRBJ1-5
CDR3aa: CASRVGQGNQPQHF
CDR3nt: TGTGCCAGCAGAGTTGGACAGGGCAATCAGCCCCAGCATTTT

d_gene: NA
v_gene: TRBV2
abundance: NA
j_gene: TRBJ1-2
CDR3aa: CASSEDREKSNYGYTF
CDR3nt: TGTGCCAGCAGTGAAGACAGGGAGAAAAGTAACTATGGCTACACCTTC

d_gene: NA
v_gene: TRBV4-1
abundance: NA
j_gene: TRBJ1-2
CDR3aa: CASSQDLGGTPTYGYTF
CDR3nt: TGCGCCAGCAGCCAAGATTTGGGGGGAACCCCCACCTATGGCTACACCTTC

d_gene: NA
v_gene: TRBV7-9
abundance: few
j_gene: TRBJ2-3
CDR3aa: CASSFVRVSRGPDTQYF
CDR3nt: TGTGCCAGCAGCTTTGTTCGGGTCAGCAGGGGACCAGATACGCAGTATTTT

d_gene: NA
v_gene: TRBV27
abundance: NA
j_gene: TRBJ2-1
CDR3aa: CASREGDSKYNEQFF
CDR3nt: TGTGCCAGCAGGGAGGGGGACAGTAAATACAATGAGCAGTTCTTC

d_gene: NA
v_gene: TRBV6-5
abundance: NA
j_gene: TRBJ2-7
CDR3aa: CASSYSGLSAYEQYF
CDR3nt: TGTGCCAGCAGTTATTCCGGACTTTCAGCATACGAGCAGTACTTC

d_gene: NA
v_gene: TRBV5-1
abundance: NA
j_gene: TRBJ1-2
CDR3aa: CASSLGWRLLYGYTF
CDR3nt: TGCGCCAGCAGCTTGGGTTGGCGGCTCCTCTATGGCTACACCTTC

d_gene: NA
v_gene: TRBV27
abundance: NA
j_gene: TRBJ2-2
CDR3aa: CASSSGTNNTGELFF
CDR3nt: TGTGCCAGCAGTTCCGGGACAAACAACACCGGGGAGCTGTTTTTT